Below, one T cell receptor (beta chain) is given with its context. The sample comes from a study of blood T cell repertoires in COVID-19. Study summary: Samples representing acute and convalescent COVID-19 were sourced from the United States, Italy and Spain. From T cells, B-cell-depleted T cells, or PBMCs came the material, which was cDNA or gDNA.

The authors' processing: Reference gene primer amplification yielded estimated nucleated cell counts. Sequencing used immunoSEQ multiplex PCR; TCRdb keeps in-frame clones, though not all of them. V and J calls and clone size follow that table, whereas D and trimming were derived from the DNA. Counted here are 150,000 to 200,000 clones, about 85% occurring once; the ten biggest clones make up less than 3.5%. Per the germline V gene, CDR1 is MNHEY and CDR2 is SMNVEV (reference sequence). The CDR3 consists of 17 residues. The germline V and J ends were trimmed by 5 bases and 4 bases, with 21 bases remaining between them.

The sequenced sample consisted of peripheral blood. The chain is built from TRBV27 and TRBJ1-5; D is perhaps TRBD1 (5 bases). This TCR was sampled from a woman aged 25-40 years with active or convalescent COVID-19. The CDR3 loop reads CASSQVVVGRGNQPQHF. DNA of the CDR3: TGTGCCAGCAGTCAAGTGGTAGTTGGGAGGGGTAATCAGCCCCAGCATTTT.